This T cell receptor (beta chain) was sequenced during a study of cytomegalovirus exposure and HLA in healthy donors. 13 Jbeta primers and 60 Vbeta primers were used for the PCR. Assay used: immunoSEQ multiplex PCR; TCRdb lists only in-frame clones, some missing. The sample yields about 190,000 clones, around 85% seen once. The CDR3 length is 15 residues. The V gene's germline CDR1 is SGHDT and CDR2 YYEEEE. Broader study findings: Prior analysis indicated that the majority of TCR beta V segments exhibited productivity approximately 87% or approximately 30% of the time. In a later analysis, DRB1 alleles had the most associated TCRs; HLA-C alleles the fewest.

In the case of this clone: What it recognizes is unknown. The junction departs from the called germline gene at one end, perhaps through a read error.

This chain uses TRBV5-6 with TRBJ1-1; no clear D. Sequencing input: PBMCs. This TCR was recovered from a man aged 45-65 years in good health and CMV-seronegative. For the CDR3, the DNA is TGTGCCAGCAGCCGCGGTGGCGTCGCGTACACTGGAGCTTTCTTT. Translation gives CASSRGGVAYTGAFF.